The rows below give T cell receptor beta chains drawn from one sample of a study of control samples from healthy donors and cancer patients. Profiling relied on immunoSEQ multiplex PCR, and the TCRdb table lists in-frame clones only, not all of them. The profile shows about 28,000 clones, 87% of them singletons. Sequences were obtained from PBMCs. The source is a woman in her thirties or forties with lung cancer. Each CDR3 is given with its conserved first and last residue. D genes are given only for firm matches. Some rows mark clone size as missing; the rest say once, few, many or name a class of expanded clone.

TRBJ2-5,TRBV7-7,TRBD2,.,TGTGCCAGCAGCCCTACTAGCGGGGGGGTTAAGTACTTC,CASSPTSGGVKYF
TRBJ1-2,TRBV29-1,.,.,TGCAGCGTTGAAAGAAAGATGGCTTATGGCTACACCTTC,CSVERKMAYGYTF
TRBJ1-6,TRBV5-6,.,once,TGTGCCAGCAGCCAAGGGAGATCAAATTCACCCCTCCACTTT,CASSQGRSNSPLHF
TRBJ2-3,TRBV11-1,TRBD1,.,TGTGCCAGCAGCCTAGGGACAGGGCGGTTTACAGATACGCAGTATTTT,CASSLGTGRFTDTQYF
TRBJ1-3,TRBV7-8,.,.,TGTGCCAGCAGCTTAGTACTGGGTCTCTCTGGAAACACCATATATTTT,CASSLVLGLSGNTIYF
TRBJ1-2,TRBV4-1,TRBD1,.,TGCGCCAGCAGCCAAGATCGTACAGGGGGCCAGCGTGGCTACACCTTC,CASSQDRTGGQRGYTF
TRBJ1-2,TRBV9,TRBD1,once,TGTGCCAGCAGCGTAGGGGTAGGGGGCGAAGGCTACACCTTC,CASSVGVGGEGYTF
TRBJ2-2,TRBV4-1,.,.,TGCGCCAGCAGCCAGCCCACGGTGAAGTTCGCCGGGGAGCTGTTTTTT,CASSQPTVKFAGELFF
TRBJ1-1,TRBV7-3,.,.,TGTGCCAGCAGCTCCAGCGGGTCGAACACTGAAGCTTTCTTT,CASSSSGSNTEAFF
TRBJ2-1,TRBV7-9,.,.,TGTGCCAGCAGTCCAGGCGGCCAGCAGTTCTTC,CASSPGGQQFF
TRBJ1-2,TRBV2,TRBD1,.,TGTGCCAGCAGGGCTAGGGACAGGGGTGACTATGGCTACACCTTC,CASRARDRGDYGYTF
TRBJ1-2,TRBV6-5,.,.,TGTGCCAGCAGTTACTCGAGGGGACTCTTCTATGGCTACACCTTC,CASSYSRGLFYGYTF
TRBJ2-7,TRBV10-3,TRBD1,.,TGTGCCATCAGTCCCGGGACAGGGGTGGGGAGCGAGCAGTACTTC,CAISPGTGVGSEQYF
TRBJ2-2,TRBV21-1,.,few,TGTGCCAGCAGCAAATTTCCGCGGTTTCGGGACAGGGTACGGGCCGGGGAGCTGTTTTTT,CASSKFPRFRDRVRAGELFF
TRBJ2-7,TRBV27,.,.,TGTGCCAGCAGTCAACTCGGAAAGGCCTACGAGCAGTACTTC,CASSQLGKAYEQYF
TRBJ2-2,TRBV11-1,.,.,TGTGCCAGCAGCTCGGGTACCTCCGGGGAGCTGTTTTTT,CASSSGTSGELFF
TRBJ2-5,TRBV6-1,.,.,TGTGCCAGCAGTGCTCTTCAAGAGACCCAGTACTTC,CASSALQETQYF
TRBJ1-1,TRBV30,TRBD1,few,TGTGCCTGGGAAGGACAGGGGAGCACTGAAGCTTTCTTT,CAWEGQGSTEAFF
TRBJ1-5,TRBV28,.,.,TGTGCCAGCAGTTTTCCAGGGGCCAGCAATCAGCCCCAGCATTTT,CASSFPGASNQPQHF
TRBJ2-1,TRBV5-1,TRBD2,.,TGCGCCAGCAGCGTAACTAGCGGGGGTGATGAGCAGTTCTTC,CASSVTSGGDEQFF
TRBJ2-7,TRBV3-1/TRBV3-2,.,.,TGTGCCAGCAGCCAAGAAAGGATAAGCGTGCAGTACTTC,CASSQERISVQYF
TRBJ2-7,TRBV19,.,.,TGTGCCAGTAGTATAACTCGGACCTACGAGCAGTACTTC,CASSITRTYEQYF
TRBJ1-1,TRBV30,TRBD1,.,TGTGCCTGGAGCACAGGGGGCCCTGAAGCTTTCTTT,CAWSTGGPEAFF
TRBJ2-5,TRBV27,TRBD2,once,TGTGCCAGCAGTTTCCGGGAGGGAGAGACCCAGTACTTC,CASSFREGETQYF
TRBJ2-1,TRBV2,TRBD1,.,TGTGCCAGCAGTGGGGACAGGGCATACAATGAGCAGTTCTTC,CASSGDRAYNEQFF
TRBJ2-3,TRBV9,.,once,TGTGCCAGCAAAAAGTCGGCGGGGCCTAGCACAGATACGCAGTATTTT,CASKKSAGPSTDTQYF
TRBJ2-7,TRBV2,.,.,TGTGCCAGCAGCGTCGACAGAATTAATTACTACGAGCAGTACTTC,CASSVDRINYYEQYF
TRBJ1-1,TRBV6-5,.,.,TGTGCCAGCAGTTCTAGAGCGACAGGATTGGATGCTTTCTTT,CASSSRATGLDAFF
TRBJ1-2,TRBV15,TRBD1,.,TGTGCCACCAGCAGGGTCGGGACAGTATATGGCTACACCTTC,CATSRVGTVYGYTF
TRBJ1-1,TRBV4-2,.,.,TGTGCCAGCAGCCAAGACACAGGATCAGCTTGGGACATAATCTCCGGGAACACTGAAGCTTTCTTT,CASSQDTGSAWDIISGNTEAFF
TRBJ1-2,TRBV18,.,.,TGTGCCAGCTCACCACCAAATCTCGAGGGCGCTTATGGCTACACCTTC,CASSPPNLEGAYGYTF
TRBJ2-7,TRBV6-2/TRBV6-3,TRBD1,.,TGTGCCAGCAGCACCACCGACAGGGGGTACGAGCAGTACTTC,CASSTTDRGYEQYF